Following are 17 T cell receptor beta chains from one sample sequenced in a study of CD8 T cells in Susac syndrome. The authors reverse transcribed about 0.45 to 1 ug RNA with random hexamers. TCRdb redid the calling of the immunoSEQ multiplex PCR reads with MiXCR, one entry per CDR3 protein. The sample has under 200,000 distinct CDR3 sequences; roughly 94% are singletons. Sequenced sample: CD4+ T cells from PBMCs. The receptor set was obtained from a human donor with Susac syndrome.

The chain joins TRBV15 to TRBJ2-7, with D possibly being TRBD2 (6 bases). Trimming left V 1 base short and J 6 bases short, with 16 bases between. Germline V gene lookup returns CDR1 LNHNV and CDR2 YYDKDF (reference sequence). CDR3 length: 15 residues. CDR3 residues: CATSRVMEGSGEQYF. The CDR3 nucleotides are TGTGCCACCAGCAGAGTGATGGAGGGGTCGGGCGAGCAGTACTTC.

In DNA form, the CDR3 reads TGCAGCGTCGCTACAGGGGACCCCAATCAGCCCCAGCATTTT. This codes for CSVATGDPNQPQHF. The rearrangement uses TRBV29-1 and TRBJ1-5; 7 bases match TRBD1. V trimming: 6 bases; J trimming: 3 bases; junction bases outside the gene matches: 8. CDR3 length equals 14 residues. In germline, CDR1 is SQVTM, CDR2 ANQGSEA. Based on the CDR3 plus reference TRBV29-1 and TRBJ1-5, the full variable domain is SAVISQKPSRDICQRGTSLTIQCQVDSQVTMMFWYRQQPGQSLTLIATANQGSEATYESGFVIDKFPISRPNLTFSTLTVSNMSPEDSSIYLCSVATGDPNQPQHFGDGTRLSIL.

The rearrangement uses TRBV5-1 and TRBJ2-3; 8 bases are a match to TRBD1. The CDR3 consists of 16 residues. Per germline, CDR1 SGHRS and CDR2 YFSETQ. V lost 4 bases, J lost 1 base, and 8 bases stayed unmatched. The CDR3 DNA reads as TGCGCCAGCAGCCCACTGGCGACAGGGGGCACAGATACGCAGTATTTT. Translated: CASSPLATGGTDTQYF.

The chain couples TRBV12-3 or TRBV12-4 to TRBJ2-7, with D perhaps matching TRBD1 or TRBD2 (5 bases each). The germline V and J ends were trimmed by 0 bases and 2 bases, with 11 bases remaining between them. The CDR3 consists of 15 residues. The CDR3 DNA reads TGTGCCAGCAGTTTAGCGGGGACGGTGGCCTACGAGCAGTACTTC. Protein sequence: CASSLAGTVAYEQYF.

This clonotype was seen just once. The chain recombines TRBV5-1 with TRBJ2-7; perhaps D is TRBD1 or TRBD2 (6 bases each). The length of the CDR3 is 15 residues. Germline loops: CDR1 SGHRS, CDR2 YFSETQ. Trimming cost V 4 bases and J 3 bases, with 17 bases left between them. CDR3 sequence (DNA): TGCGCCAGCAGCCCCGAGGGTGGGGGGCTCTACGAGCAGTACTTC. As protein: CASSPEGGGLYEQYF. Full variable domain (missing parts from reference TRBV5-1 and TRBJ2-7): KAGVTQTPRYLIKTRGQQVTLSCSPISGHRSVSWYQQTPGQGLQFLFEYFSETQRNKGNFPGRFSGRQFSNSRSEMNVSTLELGDSALYLCASSPEGGGLYEQYFGPGTRLTVT.

The V call is TRBV10-3, the J call TRBJ2-1; D might be TRBD1 (6 bases). V lost 5 bases and J 6 bases, leaving 8 bases between the germline ends. The CDR3 consists of 12 residues. The germline CDR1 and CDR2 sequences are ENHRY and SYGVKD. The CDR3: CAISIQGNEQFF. CDR3 bases: TGTGCCATCAGTATACAGGGCAATGAGCAGTTCTTC.

The chain uses TRBV3-1 and TRBJ2-5, with 7 bases that match TRBD1. The ends lost 4 bases at V and 5 bases at J; junction bases unmatched: 4. Germline V CDR1 and CDR2: LGHDT, YNNKEL (reference sequence). The CDR3 extends over 13 amino acids. The CDR3 spells CASSRQGWETQYF. The CDR3 nucleotides read TGTGCCAGCAGCCGACAGGGTTGGGAGACCCAGTACTTC.

The V call is TRBV2, the J call TRBJ1-6; 9 nucleotides align to TRBD1. The CDR3 runs to 14 residues. Germline values: CDR1 SNHLY, CDR2 FYNNEI. V lost 6 bases, J lost 10 bases, and 7 bases stayed unmatched. The CDR3 region is CASRAGTGKSPLHF. The DNA of the CDR3 is TGTGCCAGCAGGGCCGGGACAGGGAAATCACCCCTCCACTTT.

The J gene is TRBJ2-3, the V gene TRBV3-1; D tentatively fits TRBD1 or TRBD2 (5 bases each). V was pared by 4 bases and J by 4 bases, with 15 bases between. CDR1 is LGHDT, CDR2 YNNKEL, per germline (reference sequence). The CDR3 has 15 residues. The CDR3 nucleotides read TGTGCCAGCAGCCTCGGGACCAAAAGCTCAGATACGCAGTATTTT. It yields the protein CASSLGTKSSDTQYF.

The V call is TRBV7-2, the J call TRBJ1-2; 7 bases map to TRBD1. Per the germline V gene, CDR1 is SGHTA and CDR2 is FQGNSA. After removal of 2 bases from V and 4 bases from J, the junction contained 10 bases not matched to a gene. The CDR3 loop spans 16 amino acids. CDR3 in amino acids: CASSLRSDRVIYGYTF. The DNA of the CDR3 is TGTGCCAGCAGCTTACGTTCCGACAGGGTAATCTATGGCTACACCTTC.

The CDR3 DNA follows: TGTGCCAGCAGGGGAGTGCGTAATTCACCCCTCCACTTT. It translates to CASRGVRNSPLHF. V is TRBV6-5 and J is TRBJ1-6; no reliable D call. V was trimmed by 6 bases and J by 6 bases, leaving 9 bases between them. In germline, CDR1 is MNHEY, CDR2 SVGAGI. The CDR3 runs to 13 residues.

CDR3 sequence reads: CAISEPYTYGYTF. CDR3 bases: TGTGCCATCAGTGAGCCCTATACCTATGGCTACACCTTC. This chain connects TRBV10-3 to TRBJ1-2; D gene unclear. CDR1 and CDR2 from the germline V gene are ENHRY and SYGVKD. The CDR3 totals 13 residues. The germline V and J ends were trimmed by 2 bases and 4 bases, with 8 bases remaining between them.

The J gene is TRBJ2-1, the V gene TRBV29-1, with a weak D call TRBD1 (5 bases). Germline lookup yields CDR1 SQVTM and CDR2 ANQGSEA. V was cut by 3 bases and J by 4 bases, with 10 bases left in between. This CDR3 is 13 amino acids long. CDR3 loop: CSVEGHGYNEQFF. In DNA, the CDR3 is TGCAGCGTTGAGGGGCATGGGTACAATGAGCAGTTCTTC.

The rearrangement uses TRBV30 and TRBJ1-1; D gene ambiguous. The germline V and J ends were trimmed by 5 bases and 11 bases, with 15 bases remaining between them. The CDR3 length is 11 residues. Germline V gene data show CDR1 as GTSNPN and CDR2 as SVGIG (reference sequence). The CDR3 nucleotides read TGTGCCTGGTCCTTTTATGAGGGCGCTTTCTTT. Translated, it gives CAWSFYEGAFF.

The chain couples TRBV9 to TRBJ2-6, with D possibly being TRBD1 (7 bases). The germline V gene encodes CDR1 SGDLS and CDR2 YYNGEE. Trimming stripped 3 bases from V and 0 bases from J, with 16 bases between. This CDR3 spans 18 amino acids. In DNA form, the CDR3 reads TGTGCCAGCAGCGCCCCAGGGGGAGGCAGCTCTGGGGCCAACGTCCTGACTTTC. Its protein product is CASSAPGGGSSGANVLTF.

This chain uses TRBV29-1 with TRBJ1-2, with TRBD1 identical over 9 bases. This CDR3 region has 12 residues. CDR1 is SQVTM and CDR2 is ANQGSEA in the germline V gene. J gave up 8 bases and V 6 bases, and 7 bases lay outside the gene matches. The CDR3 region has the DNA TGCAGCGTAATACAGGGGGCGCAAGGCTACACCTTC. It specifies CSVIQGAQGYTF.

The V call is TRBV5-6, the J call TRBJ2-7; 10 positions agree with TRBD1. The CDR3 loop spans 13 amino acids. Germline values: CDR1 SGHDT, CDR2 YYEEEE. Trimming at V came to 5 bases and at J to 6 bases, leaving 5 bases not matched to a gene. CDR3 loop: CASRRQGAREQYF. The CDR3 DNA sequence: TGTGCCAGCAGGAGACAGGGGGCACGCGAGCAGTACTTC.